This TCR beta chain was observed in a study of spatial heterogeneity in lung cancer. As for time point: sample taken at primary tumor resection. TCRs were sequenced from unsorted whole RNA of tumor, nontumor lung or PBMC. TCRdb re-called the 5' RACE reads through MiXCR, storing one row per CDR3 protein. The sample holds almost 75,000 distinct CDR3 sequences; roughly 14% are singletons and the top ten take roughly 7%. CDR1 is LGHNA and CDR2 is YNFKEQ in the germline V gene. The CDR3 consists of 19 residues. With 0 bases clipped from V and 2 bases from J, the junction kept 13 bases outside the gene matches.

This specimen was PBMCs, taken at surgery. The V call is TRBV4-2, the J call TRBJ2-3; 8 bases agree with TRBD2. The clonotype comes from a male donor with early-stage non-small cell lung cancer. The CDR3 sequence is CASSQDGSSSGYPTDTQYF. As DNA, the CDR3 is TGTGCCAGCAGCCAAGACGGATCGTCTAGCGGGTACCCCACAGATACGCAGTATTTT.